This TCR beta chain was sequenced during a study of T cell responses to AZD1222 COVID-19 vaccine. Regarding the study as a whole: Spike-specific TCR breadth and depth grew following two AZD1222 doses. In a largely white British group with more females than males, clonal diversity was possibly underestimated. Repertoire collection took place solely once the T cell response had peaked.

The protocol was immunoSEQ multiplex PCR, while the TCRdb copy is restricted to in-frame clones and leaves out a portion. Of approximately 150,000 clones detected, approximately 91% appear once; the ten largest clones hold about 1.8%. As for this clone: Its antigen is currently unknown.

Specimen: peripheral blood, collected 28 days after the second AZD1222 dose. The source is an adult who received the AZD1222 COVID-19 vaccine.

The CDR3 loop reads CASSLEQGARTEAFF. In DNA form, the CDR3 reads TGTGCCAGCAGCTTAGAGCAGGGGGCGAGGACTGAAGCTTTCTTT. This chain connects TRBV11-2 to TRBJ1-1, with 8 bases identical to TRBD1. Germline assignment: CDR1 SGHAT and CDR2 FQNNGV. With V trimmed by 0 bases and J by 5 bases, 5 bases remained unmatched. This CDR3 is built from 15 residues.